The clone carrying this T cell receptor (beta chain) has just one count. TCRdb's table, derived via immunoSEQ multiplex PCR, lists solely in-frame clones and lacks some. The sample records a few hundred thousand clones, about four fifths being singletons. The V gene lost 1 base and the J gene lost 4 bases, with 9 bases spanning the gap. The CDR3 is 14 residues long. Germline V gene data show CDR1 as SGHTA and CDR2 as FQGNSA. The data belong to a study of blood T cell repertoires in COVID-19. Study information: From T cells, B-cell-depleted T cells, or PBMCs came the material, which was cDNA or gDNA.

V gene TRBV7-2 combines with J gene TRBJ2-3, with D unresolved. Sequencing was done on a sample of peripheral blood. The clonotype originates from a woman in her forties or fifties with acute or convalescent COVID-19. CDR3 sequence: CASSLGVEADTQYF. The CDR3 DNA follows: TGTGCCAGCAGCTTAGGGGTAGAGGCAGATACGCAGTATTTT.